These 17 T cell receptor beta chains share one sample of origin, sequenced in a study of blood T cell repertoires in COVID-19. Clones were sequenced by immunoSEQ multiplex PCR, and TCRdb holds only the in-frame ones, with some missing. Altogether 130,000 to 150,000 clones are present, 70% to 80% being singletons, with the ten largest covering approximately 5.2%. Sequenced: peripheral blood. These TCRs come from a woman in her 70s with COVID-19, enrolled during active disease.

V is TRBV18 and J is TRBJ1-2; D is unclear. Germline CDR1 reads KGHSH; CDR2 reads LQKENI. The CDR3 length is 14 residues. The V end was cut by 8 bases, the J end by 7 bases, with 20 bases between. The CDR3 is CASISGGSSGGYTF. The CDR3 nucleotides read TGTGCCAGCATCTCTGGCGGGAGCTCGGGTGGCTACACCTTC.

The chain carries TRBV4-1 and TRBJ1-4; the match to TRBD1 covers 8 bases. V lost 4 bases to trimming and J lost 8 bases; unmatched junction nucleotides: 18. Germline V gene sequence: CDR1 MGHRA, CDR2 YSYEKL. This CDR3 comprises 18 residues. CDR3 loop: CASSPDPGTGKPGEKLFF. In nucleotides, the CDR3 is TGCGCCAGCAGCCCGGACCCCGGGACAGGCAAACCAGGAGAAAAACTGTTTTTT.

The chain has TRBV20-1 and TRBJ1-1; maybe TRBD1 (5 bases). Germline CDR1 and CDR2: DFQATT and SNEGSKA (reference sequence). The CDR3 is 12 residues long. The V end lost 3 bases, the J end lost 7 bases, and 12 bases lay between the germline ends. Here the CDR3 DNA reads TGCAGTGCTAGTAGTGGGGCGAGTGAAGCTTTCTTT. It specifies CSASSGASEAFF.

CDR3 sequence: CASSLRYEAFF. The DNA of the CDR3 is TGTGCCAGCAGTTTACGGTATGAAGCTTTCTTT. This chain joins TRBV28 and TRBJ1-1; D is uncertain. Per the germline V gene, CDR1 is MDHEN and CDR2 is SYDVKM. V lost 2 bases and J lost 7, with 5 bases in between. CDR3 length: 11 residues.

A single count supports this clone. The genes are TRBV7-2 and TRBJ2-2; 7 nucleotides agree with TRBD2. With 5 bases clipped from V and 7 bases from J, the junction kept 10 bases outside the gene matches. In germline, CDR1 is SGHTA, CDR2 FQGNSA. The length of the CDR3 is 15 residues. The CDR3 DNA reads as TGTGCCAGCAGCCACCAGCGGGGAGCCGGCGGGGAGCTGTTTTTT. It specifies CASSHQRGAGGELFF. Full variable domain (missing parts from reference TRBV7-2 and TRBJ2-2): GAGVSQSPSNKVTEKGKDVELRCDPISGHTALYWYRQSLGQGLEFLIYFQGNSAPDKSGLPSDRFSAERTGGSVSTLTIQRTQQEDSAVYLCASSHQRGAGGELFFGEGSRLTVL.

This chain links TRBV7-3 with TRBJ2-2; no definite D call. With 6 bases removed from V and 3 bases from J, the gap between germline ends came to 11 bases. Germline assignment: CDR1 SGHTA and CDR2 FQGTGA. This CDR3 has 14 amino acids. The CDR3 spells CASSPGPHTGELFF. The CDR3, as DNA: TGTGCCAGCAGTCCTGGGCCTCACACCGGGGAGCTGTTTTTT.

V gene TRBV6-5 combines with J gene TRBJ1-5; no clear D. This CDR3 spans 15 amino acids. Germline CDR1 reads MNHEY; CDR2 reads SVGAGI. V was cut by 0 bases and J by 4 bases, with 10 bases left in between. CDR3 nucleotide sequence: TGTGCCAGCAGTTACTCTCGATCAGAAAATCAGCCCCAGCATTTT. It translates to CASSYSRSENQPQHF.

The rearrangement joins TRBV7-2 to TRBJ2-3; TRBD1 matches at 8 bases. With 0 bases clipped from V and 2 bases from J, the junction kept 13 bases outside the gene matches. The length of the CDR3 is 19 residues. Germline V lookup: CDR1 SGHTA, CDR2 FQGNSA. The chain's CDR3 is CASSLAQGAPGSHTDTQYF. The CDR3 nucleotides read TGTGCCAGCAGCTTAGCCCAGGGGGCCCCTGGGTCCCACACAGATACGCAGTATTTT.

The V and J genes are TRBV15 and TRBJ2-7, with 8 nucleotides matching TRBD1. Trimming cost V 1 base and J 2 bases; bases outside gene matches: 1. From germline, CDR1 is LNHNV and CDR2 YYDKDF (reference sequence). This CDR3 has 14 amino acids. The CDR3 region has the DNA TGTGCCACCAGCAGAGGGGACAGGACCTACGAGCAGTACTTC. This translates into CATSRGDRTYEQYF.

The chain is built from TRBV19 and TRBJ1-1, with a tentative D call TRBD1 (5 bases). V was pared by 11 bases and J by 0 bases, with 19 bases between. Germline loops: CDR1 LNHDA, CDR2 SQIVND (reference sequence). The CDR3 is 15 residues long. CDR3 amino acids: CASTPRQSMNTEAFF. DNA for the CDR3: TGTGCCTCTACGCCCCGACAGAGCATGAACACTGAAGCTTTCTTT.

This clone has just one count. The rearrangement joins TRBV6-5 to TRBJ2-7, with a weak D call TRBD2 (6 bases). Deletions cut 8 bases from V and 4 bases from J, with 18 bases between. Looked up from germline, CDR1 is MNHEY and CDR2 is SVGAGI. There are 14 residues in the CDR3. DNA of the CDR3: TGTGCCAGCCCTGCGGAGGGGTTCCAGTACGAGCAGTACTTC. This gives the protein CASPAEGFQYEQYF.

V usage is TRBV5-1 and J usage is TRBJ2-7, with 7 nucleotides matching TRBD1. Trimming took 2 bases from V and 3 from J; bases not matched to a gene: 8. CDR1 and CDR2 (germline): SGHRS, YFSETQ. CDR3 length: 15 amino acids. For the CDR3, the DNA is TGCGCCAGCAGCTTCGGGACAGCGGCGCACTACGAGCAGTACTTC. Its translation is CASSFGTAAHYEQYF.

This rearrangement joins TRBV3-1 (or the pseudogene TRBV3-2) to TRBJ1-2; 11 bases map to TRBD1. V was clipped by 4 bases and J by 4 bases; unmatched bases: 2. Germline lookup yields CDR1 LGHDT and CDR2 YNNKEL (reference sequence). The CDR3 runs to 14 residues. The CDR3 here is CASSRGQGVYGYTF. The DNA of the CDR3 is TGTGCCAGCAGCCGGGGACAGGGGGTCTATGGCTACACCTTC.

This chain connects TRBV3-1 (or the pseudogene TRBV3-2) to TRBJ1-4; tentatively, D is TRBD1 (5 bases). V was pared by 3 bases and J by 17 bases, with 19 bases between. Germline loops: CDR1 LGHDT, CDR2 YNNKEL (reference sequence). This CDR3 is built from 13 residues. The CDR3 here is CASSQGDGGSRFF. DNA of the CDR3: TGTGCCAGCAGCCAGGGGGACGGGGGTTCACGATTTTTT.

The J gene is TRBJ2-1, the V gene TRBV4-1; 11 bases agree with TRBD1. The CDR3 has 17 residues. Trimming cost V 3 bases and J 2 bases; bases outside gene matches: 6. Germline CDR1 MGHRA, CDR2 YSYEKL. The CDR3 DNA is TGCGCCAGCAGCCACGGATCGGGACAGGGGGCCTACAATGAGCAGTTCTTC. This translates into CASSHGSGQGAYNEQFF.

The rearrangement uses TRBV3-1 (or the pseudogene TRBV3-2) and TRBJ1-1; no firm D call. In germline, CDR1 is LGHDT, CDR2 YNNKEL (reference sequence). The CDR3 loop spans 14 amino acids. Trimming shortened V by 1 base and J by 1 base, and 7 bases separated the two germline ends. The CDR3 spells CASSQARRNTEAFF. CDR3 coding DNA: TGTGCCAGCAGCCAAGCGCGGAGGAACACTGAAGCTTTCTTT.

The CDR3 sequence is CARKGSYNSPLHF. The CDR3 DNA reads TGTGCCCGAAAGGGGTCCTATAATTCACCCCTCCACTTT. This sequence joins TRBV2 and TRBJ1-6, with TRBD1 as a possible D gene (5 bases). Trimming took 11 bases from V and 1 from J, leaving 9 bases between them. CDR1 and CDR2 (germline): SNHLY, FYNNEI. The CDR3 spans 13 residues.